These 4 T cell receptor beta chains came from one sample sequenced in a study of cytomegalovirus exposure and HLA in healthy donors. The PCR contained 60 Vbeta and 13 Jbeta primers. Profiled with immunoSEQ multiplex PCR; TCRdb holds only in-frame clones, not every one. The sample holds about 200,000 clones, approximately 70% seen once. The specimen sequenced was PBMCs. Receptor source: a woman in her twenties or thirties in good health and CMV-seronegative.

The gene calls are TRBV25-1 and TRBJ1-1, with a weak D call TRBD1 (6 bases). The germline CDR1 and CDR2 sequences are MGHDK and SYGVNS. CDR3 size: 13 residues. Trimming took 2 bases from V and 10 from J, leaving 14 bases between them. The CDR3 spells CASSELLTGLAFF. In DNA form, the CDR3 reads TGTGCCAGCAGTGAACTATTAACAGGGCTAGCTTTCTTT.

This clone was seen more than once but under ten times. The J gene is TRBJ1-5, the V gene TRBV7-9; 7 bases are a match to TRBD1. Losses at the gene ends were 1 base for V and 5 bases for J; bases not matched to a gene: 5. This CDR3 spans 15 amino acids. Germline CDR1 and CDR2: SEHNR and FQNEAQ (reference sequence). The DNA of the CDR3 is TGTGCCAGCAGCTTAGGGGGACAGCCCTATCAGCCCCAGCATTTT. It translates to CASSLGGQPYQPQHF.

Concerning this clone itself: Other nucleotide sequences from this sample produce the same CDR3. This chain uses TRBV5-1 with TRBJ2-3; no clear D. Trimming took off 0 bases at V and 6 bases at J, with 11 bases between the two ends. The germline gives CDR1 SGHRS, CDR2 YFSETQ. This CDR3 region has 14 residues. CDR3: CASSLVVATDTQYF. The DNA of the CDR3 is TGCGCCAGCAGCTTGGTTGTAGCAACGGATACGCAGTATTTT.

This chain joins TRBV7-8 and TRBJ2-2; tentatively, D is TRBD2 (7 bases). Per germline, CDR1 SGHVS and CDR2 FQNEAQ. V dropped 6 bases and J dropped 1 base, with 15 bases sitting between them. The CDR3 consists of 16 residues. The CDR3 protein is CASRGGGAWNTGELFF. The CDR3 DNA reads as TGTGCCAGCAGAGGAGGGGGGGCTTGGAACACCGGGGAGCTGTTTTTT.